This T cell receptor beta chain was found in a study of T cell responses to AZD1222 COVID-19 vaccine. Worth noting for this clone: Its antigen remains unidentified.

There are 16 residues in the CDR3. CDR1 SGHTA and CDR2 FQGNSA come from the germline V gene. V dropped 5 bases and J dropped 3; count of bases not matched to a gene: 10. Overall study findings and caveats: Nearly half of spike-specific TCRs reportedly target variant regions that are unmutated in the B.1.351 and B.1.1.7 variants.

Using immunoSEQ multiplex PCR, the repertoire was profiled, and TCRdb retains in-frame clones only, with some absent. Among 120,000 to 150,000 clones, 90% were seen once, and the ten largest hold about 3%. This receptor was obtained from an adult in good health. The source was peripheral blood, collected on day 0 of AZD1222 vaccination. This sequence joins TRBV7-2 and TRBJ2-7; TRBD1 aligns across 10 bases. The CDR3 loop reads CASSARGGQGIYEQYF. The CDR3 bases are TGTGCCAGCAGCGCGAGAGGGGGACAGGGGATCTACGAGCAGTACTTC.